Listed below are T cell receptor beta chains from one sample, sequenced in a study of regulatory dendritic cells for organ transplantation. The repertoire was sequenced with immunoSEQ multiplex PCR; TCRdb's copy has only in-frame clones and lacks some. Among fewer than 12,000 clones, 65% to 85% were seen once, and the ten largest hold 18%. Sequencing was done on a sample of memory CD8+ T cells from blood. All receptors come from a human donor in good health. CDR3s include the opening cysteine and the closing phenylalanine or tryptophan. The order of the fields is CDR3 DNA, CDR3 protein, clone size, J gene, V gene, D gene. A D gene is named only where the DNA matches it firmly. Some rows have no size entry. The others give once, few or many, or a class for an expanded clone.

DNA: TGTGCCAGCAGATTAGGGCAGGGGAATAATGAGCAGTTCTTC
CDR3: CASRLGQGNNEQFF
size: few
J: TRBJ2-1
V: TRBV27
D: .

DNA: TGTGCCAGCAGCACTACAGGGGGAACTAATGAAAAACTGTTTTTT
CDR3: CASSTTGGTNEKLFF
size: .
J: TRBJ1-4
V: TRBV9
D: TRBD1

DNA: TGTGCCAGCAGTGGTAACATGAACACTGAAGCTTTCTTT
CDR3: CASSGNMNTEAFF
size: .
J: TRBJ1-1
V: TRBV6-5
D: .

DNA: TGTGCCAGCAGACTAGGGTTCGGGTTAAATCAGCCCCAGCATTTT
CDR3: CASRLGFGLNQPQHF
size: .
J: TRBJ1-5
V: TRBV28
D: .

DNA: TGCGCCAGCAGCCAAGTCCTTAGCGGGGGGGCAGATACGCAGTATTTT
CDR3: CASSQVLSGGADTQYF
size: .
J: TRBJ2-3
V: TRBV4-3
D: TRBD2

DNA: TGTGCCACCAGCATCAGGGGCCAGACTACCCGCAATGAGCAGTTCTTC
CDR3: CATSIRGQTTRNEQFF
size: .
J: TRBJ2-1
V: TRBV15
D: .

DNA: TGTGCCAGCAGCATTACTAGCGGGTTTTCGAACACCGGGGAGCTGTTTTTT
CDR3: CASSITSGFSNTGELFF
size: .
J: TRBJ2-2
V: TRBV11-2
D: TRBD2

DNA: TGTGCCAGCAGCGCCACTGGAATAGATGGCTACACCTTC
CDR3: CASSATGIDGYTF
size: .
J: TRBJ1-2
V: TRBV9
D: .

DNA: TGTGCCAGCAGCGAATCAACGGGGGGGCCGACCCAGTACTTC
CDR3: CASSESTGGPTQYF
size: .
J: TRBJ2-5
V: TRBV7-9
D: TRBD2

DNA: TGTGCCAGCAGTGAAGCGCAAGGGACAGGGAGGGAAAAACTGTTTTTT
CDR3: CASSEAQGTGREKLFF
size: .
J: TRBJ1-4
V: TRBV6-1
D: TRBD1

DNA: TGTGCCAGCAGCTTAAGGAAGCGGGGCTTATACAATGAGCAGTTCTTC
CDR3: CASSLRKRGLYNEQFF
size: .
J: TRBJ2-1
V: TRBV7-2
D: TRBD2

DNA: TGTGCCAGCAGCTTCGCCAGCCAAGAGACCCAGTACTTC
CDR3: CASSFASQETQYF
size: .
J: TRBJ2-5
V: TRBV13
D: .

DNA: TGTGCCAGCAGTGGGAACCAGGGCATCGGGGGCTACACCTTC
CDR3: CASSGNQGIGGYTF
size: .
J: TRBJ1-2
V: TRBV2
D: .

DNA: TGTGCCAGCAGCGTAGGAGTCGATAGTACAGATACGCAGTATTTT
CDR3: CASSVGVDSTDTQYF
size: .
J: TRBJ2-3
V: TRBV9
D: .

DNA: TGCAGTGCTGAGAGAGAGACCCAGTACTTC
CDR3: CSAERETQYF
size: .
J: TRBJ2-5
V: TRBV20-1
D: .

DNA: TGTGCCAGTAGTATCAGGGACCCCTACGAGCAGTACTTC
CDR3: CASSIRDPYEQYF
size: .
J: TRBJ2-7
V: TRBV19
D: .

DNA: TGTGCCAGTAGTATAGATCTTCGGCGGTCGGGCTCCTACGAGCAGTACTTC
CDR3: CASSIDLRRSGSYEQYF
size: .
J: TRBJ2-7
V: TRBV19
D: .

DNA: TGTGCCAGCAGCGTAGAAGGGAGAGGGGGAGATACGCAGTATTTT
CDR3: CASSVEGRGGDTQYF
size: .
J: TRBJ2-3
V: TRBV9
D: .

DNA: TGTGCCAGCAGCCTATCATACCTACAAGAGACTCAGTACTTC
CDR3: CASSLSYLQETQYF
size: .
J: TRBJ2-5
V: TRBV13
D: .

DNA: TGTGCCAGCGGATGGTCCCGGTTGAACACTGAAGCTTTCTTT
CDR3: CASGWSRLNTEAFF
size: .
J: TRBJ1-1
V: TRBV7-9
D: .

DNA: TGTGCCAGCAGCCAAGAACGTGAGGGTGGGGAGACCCAGTACTTC
CDR3: CASSQEREGGETQYF
size: .
J: TRBJ2-5
V: TRBV5-4
D: .

DNA: TGCGCCAGCAGCCAAGTATCCGGGAGGGCTTACGAGCAGTACTTC
CDR3: CASSQVSGRAYEQYF
size: .
J: TRBJ2-7
V: TRBV4-1
D: TRBD2

DNA: TGTGCTAGCAGCTTTCTAGCGAAAGAGACCCAGTACTTC
CDR3: CASSFLAKETQYF
size: .
J: TRBJ2-5
V: TRBV7-7
D: .

DNA: TGTGCCAGCAGCGTAGAAGGACTTCAGCCCCAGCATTTT
CDR3: CASSVEGLQPQHF
size: medium-sized
J: TRBJ1-5
V: TRBV9
D: .